One sample yielded the 17 T cell receptor beta chains listed below, sequenced in a study of CD8 T cells in Susac syndrome. Random hexamers served to reverse transcribe roughly 0.5 to 1 ug RNA. TCRdb re-called the immunoSEQ multiplex PCR reads with MiXCR, one entry per CDR3 protein. The repertoire holds some 400,000 distinct CDR3 sequences, 85% seen once, with approximately 0.12% in the top ten. Sequenced material: CD8+ T cells from PBMCs. These receptors were taken from a human donor with multiple sclerosis.

The V call is TRBV19, the J call TRBJ2-1; D might be TRBD1 or TRBD2, each matching 5 bases. The CDR3 consists of 15 residues. V was pared by 6 bases and J by 4 bases, with 16 bases between. CDR1 and CDR2 (germline): LNHDA, SQIVND (reference sequence). The CDR3 DNA reads TGTGCCAGTAGCCTCCGGGACGGACCGTACAATGAGCAGTTCTTC. Protein product: CASSLRDGPYNEQFF. Supplemented by reference TRBV19 and TRBJ2-1, the full variable domain reads DGGITQSPKYLFRKEGQNVTLSCEQNLNHDAMYWYRQDPGQGLRLIYYSQIVNDFQKGDIAEGYSVSREKKESFPLTVTSAQKNPTAFYLCASSLRDGPYNEQFFGPGTRLTVL.

This chain links TRBV4-2 with TRBJ1-2; D is possibly TRBD1 (6 bases). This CDR3 has 15 residues. CDR1 and CDR2 from the germline V gene are LGHNA and YNFKEQ. Trimming shortened V by 3 bases and J by 5 bases, and 16 bases separated the two germline ends. CDR3 sequence (DNA): TGTGCCAGCAGCCAGGACCTGACAGGAGTTTATGGCTACACCTTC. Its protein product is CASSQDLTGVYGYTF.

This clonotype has just one count. This sequence joins TRBV25-1 and TRBJ1-1, with 8 bases aligning to TRBD1. The CDR3 has 15 amino acids. Germline assignment: CDR1 MGHDK and CDR2 SYGVNS. V gave up 4 bases and J gave up 1 base; unmatched junction bases: 5. The CDR3, as DNA: TGTGCCAGCAGTGCGCCCACAGGGGGGAACACTGAAGCTTTCTTT. Amino acid sequence: CASSAPTGGNTEAFF.

The rearrangement links TRBV27 to TRBJ2-2, with D possibly being TRBD1 (7 bases). From germline, CDR1 is MNHEY and CDR2 SMNVEV (reference sequence). The CDR3 is made up of 16 amino acids. Trimming took 11 bases from V and 3 from J, leaving 22 bases between them. CDR3 coding DNA: TGTGCCTCCCTCCTGGCCGCAGGGGGGTACACCGGGGAGCTGTTTTTT. This gives the protein CASLLAAGGYTGELFF.

This chain links TRBV27 with TRBJ2-7; TRBD1 matches 9 bases. The CDR3 has 15 residues. Germline V gene data show CDR1 as MNHEY and CDR2 as SMNVEV (reference sequence). J lost 6 bases, V lost 8 bases, and 14 bases had no gene match. CDR3 region: CASGTLWDRVGEQYF. The CDR3 DNA reads as TGTGCCAGCGGGACCCTCTGGGACAGGGTCGGCGAGCAGTACTTC.

This clonotype has a handful of counts. This chain joins TRBV29-1 and TRBJ2-7, with D perhaps TRBD1 or TRBD2 (6 bases each). Trimming pared 7 bases from V and 5 bases from J, leaving 21 bases between. This CDR3 comprises 14 residues. The germline CDR1 and CDR2 sequences are SQVTM and ANQGSEA. The CDR3 loop reads CSGGGLGPLDEQYF. CDR3 sequence (DNA): TGCAGCGGTGGGGGGCTGGGCCCCCTCGACGAGCAGTACTTC.

The chain uses TRBV27 and TRBJ2-2, with D unresolved. Germline lookup yields CDR1 MNHEY and CDR2 SMNVEV (reference sequence). This CDR3 contains 14 residues. Trimming left V 7 bases short and J 0 bases short, with 9 bases between. The CDR3 bases are TGTGCCAGCATGTCTGCGCCGAACACCGGGGAGCTGTTTTTT. Its translation: CASMSAPNTGELFF.

This clonotype was counted a single time. The chain links TRBV5-1 to TRBJ2-7; the D gene could be TRBD1 or TRBD2 (5 bases each). Germline-derived CDR1 and CDR2 are SGHRS and YFSETQ. V lost 2 bases to trimming and J lost 5 bases, with 14 bases between them. The CDR3 spans 14 residues. The CDR3 bases are TGCGCCAGCAGCTTAGGGGAGTTAATCGACGAGCAGTACTTC. Its protein is CASSLGELIDEQYF.

The chain has TRBV19 and TRBJ1-2, with TRBD1 matching over 7 bases. Germline assignment: CDR1 LNHDA and CDR2 SQIVND (reference sequence). The CDR3 covers 12 residues. The ends lost 10 bases at V and 8 bases at J; junction bases unmatched: 10. Here the CDR3 DNA reads TGTGCCACTCCGACAGGGTCGGGCGGCTACACCTTC. Translated: CATPTGSGGYTF.

The genes are TRBV3-1 and TRBJ2-1; 7 bases are shared with TRBD2. The CDR3 covers 15 residues. The V gene end was trimmed by 1 base and the J gene end by 8 bases; junction bases not matched to a gene: 8. The germline CDR1 and CDR2 sequences are LGHDT and YNNKEL (reference sequence). DNA of the CDR3: TGTGCCAGCAGCCAAGGGGGCGAGCGGGGCCATGAGCAGTTCTTC. This sequence encodes CASSQGGERGHEQFF.

This clonotype was observed a few times. The chain links TRBV6-5 to TRBJ2-1; possibly TRBD1 or TRBD2 for D (7 bases each). The CDR3 has 16 residues. Trimming took 4 bases from V and 2 from J, leaving 15 bases between them. CDR1 and CDR2 from the germline V gene are MNHEY and SVGAGI. The CDR3 region has the DNA TGTGCCAGCAGTTTGGGAGGGGGCGAGCCCTACAATGAGCAGTTCTTC. It codes for CASSLGGGEPYNEQFF.

V usage is TRBV7-9 and J usage is TRBJ2-2; D gene uncertain. V was cut by 4 bases and J by 7 bases, with 16 bases left in between. CDR3 length equals 15 residues. Per germline, CDR1 SEHNR and CDR2 FQNEAQ (reference sequence). CDR3 nucleotides: TGTGCCAGCAGCTCACCACCGGTGATGGACGGGGAGCTGTTTTTT. This translates into CASSSPPVMDGELFF.

The chain is built from TRBV7-9 and TRBJ2-3; 8 nucleotides match TRBD2. This CDR3 has 17 amino acids. The trim removed 5 bases at V and 3 bases at J, leaving 13 bases unmatched. Looked up from germline, CDR1 is SEHNR and CDR2 is FQNEAQ (reference sequence). This CDR3 reads CASSPRGAGALTDTQYF. The CDR3 DNA follows: TGTGCCAGCAGCCCCCGCGGAGCGGGAGCTCTAACAGATACGCAGTATTTT.

The chain links TRBV11-2 to TRBJ2-3; TRBD2 matches 8 bases. V shed 1 base and J 5 bases; nucleotides not matched to a gene: 5. CDR3 length: 15 amino acids. The germline V gene has CDR1 SGHAT and CDR2 FQNNGV. The CDR3 nucleotides are TGTGCCAGCAGCTTAGCCTCGCGGGAGGTAGATACGCAGTATTTT. It codes for CASSLASREVDTQYF.

V gene TRBV4-1 combines with J gene TRBJ1-4; 11 bases fit TRBD1. The V gene end was trimmed by 4 bases and the J gene end by 8 bases; junction bases not matched to a gene: 6. This CDR3 spans 15 amino acids. Germline loops: CDR1 MGHRA, CDR2 YSYEKL. CDR3 in amino acids: CASSRTGGAGEKLFF. CDR3 in DNA: TGCGCCAGCAGCCGGACAGGGGGCGCGGGAGAAAAACTGTTTTTT.

The genes are TRBV15 and TRBJ2-7, with D perhaps matching TRBD1 or TRBD2 (5 bases each). Trimming removed 4 bases at V and 3 bases at J, with 13 bases between. CDR1 and CDR2 from the germline V gene are LNHNV and YYDKDF (reference sequence). The CDR3 consists of 14 residues. The CDR3, as DNA: TGTGCCACCAGCATCGAGGGGTCGAACTACGAGCAGTACTTC. Residues: CATSIEGSNYEQYF.

The chain uses TRBV19 and TRBJ1-1; weak D call: TRBD1 (5 bases). The CDR3 is 15 amino acids. Trimming took off 3 bases at V and 4 bases at J, with 15 bases between the two ends. CDR1 and CDR2 (germline): LNHDA, SQIVND (reference sequence). The CDR3 DNA follows: TGTGCCAGTAGTATGTTTTGGGGGGTCGCCACTGAAGCTTTCTTT. This translates into CASSMFWGVATEAFF.